Each of the 27 T cell receptor beta chains below was sequenced from the same sample in a study of cytomegalovirus exposure and HLA in healthy donors. Method: immunoSEQ multiplex PCR; TCRdb's copy keeps in-frame clones and lacks some. The data show about 360,000 clones, with more than 80% seen just once and 0.83% held by the top ten. The sequenced material came from PBMCs. All receptors derive from a woman younger than 30 in good health and CMV-seronegative.

A single count supports this clone. The V call is TRBV19, the J call TRBJ1-1; D is undetermined. The V end lost 1 base, the J end lost 10 bases, and 10 bases lay between the germline ends. This CDR3 is 12 amino acids long. Germline CDR1 and CDR2: LNHDA and SQIVND (reference sequence). The CDR3 nucleotides read TGTGCCAGTAGTATAGGAAAGGCGGGAGCTTTCTTT. This translates into CASSIGKAGAFF.

A single count supports this clone. The rearrangement joins TRBV6-5 to TRBJ2-7; D is possibly TRBD1 (7 bases). The V end was cut by 6 bases, the J end by 7 bases, with 22 bases between. The CDR3 loop spans 15 amino acids. The germline V gene encodes CDR1 MNHEY and CDR2 SVGAGI. CDR3 DNA sequence: TGTGCCAGCAGACGGACTGGAGGGACAGTCGGGGAGCAGTACTTC. As protein: CASRRTGGTVGEQYF.

The chain uses TRBV28 and TRBJ1-1; D is perhaps TRBD1 (6 bases). Germline CDR1 MDHEN, CDR2 SYDVKM. The CDR3 runs to 13 residues. Trimming left V 5 bases short and J 4 bases short, with 11 bases between. This CDR3 reads CASSAQGFTEAFF. The DNA for the CDR3 is TGTGCCAGCAGTGCACAGGGTTTCACTGAAGCTTTCTTT.

There are a few counts of this clone. The CDR3 protein is CASSQTGSNTEAFF. The CDR3 DNA follows: TGTGCCAGCAGTCAGACAGGGAGCAACACTGAAGCTTTCTTT. V is TRBV6-6 and J is TRBJ1-1; 7 bases are a match to TRBD1. This CDR3 contains 14 residues. Germline loops: CDR1 MNHNY, CDR2 SVGAGI (reference sequence). J gave up 2 bases and V 5 bases, and 5 bases lay outside the gene matches.

In DNA form, the CDR3 reads TGTGCCAGCAGCTTGGGCGGGGCTAGCGGGGCCACCTACGAGCAGTACTTC. Translation: CASSLGGASGATYEQYF. V is TRBV7-8 and J is TRBJ2-7; 9 nucleotides align to TRBD2. CDR3 length equals 17 residues. Losses at the gene ends were 3 bases for V and 2 bases for J; bases not matched to a gene: 11. Germline V gives CDR1 SGHVS, CDR2 FQNEAQ.

This clone was counted once. The V and J genes are TRBV15 and TRBJ2-5; the match to TRBD1 covers 12 bases. The CDR3 spans 18 residues. Trimming took 2 bases from V and 5 from J; bases not matched to a gene: 12. Germline-derived CDR1 and CDR2 are LNHNV and YYDKDF (reference sequence). The CDR3 loop reads CATSRSRSGTGGGETQYF. CDR3 nucleotide sequence: TGTGCCACCAGCAGATCGCGCTCCGGGACAGGGGGCGGGGAGACCCAGTACTTC.

V gene TRBV4-1 combines with J gene TRBJ1-2; possible D gene TRBD1, 6 bases. V was shortened by 2 bases and J by 5 bases, with 18 bases between the two germline ends. The CDR3 contains 16 residues. The V gene's germline CDR1 is MGHRA and CDR2 YSYEKL. CDR3 nucleotides: TGCGCCAGCAGCCAACCGCGGCAGGGGATTGGGTATGGCTACACCTTC. This codes for CASSQPRQGIGYGYTF.

The chain carries TRBV30 and TRBJ1-1, with a weak D call TRBD1 (6 bases). Germline V gene lookup returns CDR1 GTSNPN and CDR2 SVGIG (reference sequence). The V end lost 2 bases, the J end lost 11 bases, and 18 bases lay between the germline ends. The CDR3 covers 13 residues. This CDR3 reads CAWSQGTFRTAFF. The CDR3, as DNA: TGTGCCTGGAGTCAGGGGACGTTCCGAACGGCTTTCTTT.

This clone was recorded only once. The rearrangement uses TRBV6-4 and TRBJ1-1; D not resolved. Germline V gene lookup returns CDR1 MRHNA and CDR2 SNTAGT. Trimming took off 2 bases at V and 7 bases at J, with 17 bases between the two ends. The CDR3 is 15 residues long. The CDR3 DNA reads TGTGCCAGCAGTGACAGTCCCGGGAGGTCCTATGAAGCTTTCTTT. It yields the protein CASSDSPGRSYEAFF.

This clone was seen only a few times. V and J are TRBV7-2 and TRBJ1-2; 8 nucleotides agree with TRBD1. V lost 1 base and J lost 3; bases outside the gene matches: 1. The CDR3 is 14 amino acids. Looked up from germline, CDR1 is SGHTA and CDR2 is FQGNSA. This chain's CDR3 is CASSLVTGDYGYTF. CDR3 DNA sequence: TGTGCCAGCAGCTTAGTGACAGGGGACTATGGCTACACCTTC. The full variable domain, with the rest looked up from reference TRBV7-2 and TRBJ1-2, is GAGVSQSPSNKVTEKGKDVELRCDPISGHTALYWYRQSLGQGLEFLIYFQGNSAPDKSGLPSDRFSAERTGGSVSTLTIQRTQQEDSAVYLCASSLVTGDYGYTFGSGTRLTVV.

This chain uses TRBV7-7 with TRBJ2-7; D is perhaps TRBD2 (5 bases). Trimming shortened V by 2 bases and J by 3 bases, and 11 bases separated the two germline ends. The CDR3 runs to 14 residues. From germline, CDR1 is SSHAT and CDR2 FNYEAQ (reference sequence). For the CDR3, the DNA is TGTGCCAGCAGCTTATATGTGGGGAGCTACGAGCAGTACTTC. This sequence encodes CASSLYVGSYEQYF. The entire variable domain, with the rest obtained from reference TRBV7-7 and TRBJ2-7, is as follows: GAGVSQSPRYKVTKRGQDVTLRCDPISSHATLYWYQQALGQGPEFLTYFNYEAQPDKSGLPSDRFSAERPEGSISTLTIQRTEQRDSAMYRCASSLYVGSYEQYFGPGTRLTVT.

This clone has just one count. The rearrangement joins TRBV28 to TRBJ1-5; D unclear. V lost 5 bases and J lost 3, with 26 bases in between. The CDR3 covers 19 residues. Germline assignment: CDR1 MDHEN and CDR2 SYDVKM. DNA of the CDR3: TGTGCCAGCAGTCCTACCCCCCTTGGGCCTTACTTATCCAATCAGCCCCAGCATTTT. Encoded protein: CASSPTPLGPYLSNQPQHF.

This chain joins TRBV11-2 and TRBJ2-3; 11 bases align to TRBD2. CDR1 is SGHAT, CDR2 FQNNGV, per germline. This CDR3 region has 15 residues. The V gene end was trimmed by 5 bases and the J gene end by 5 bases; junction bases not matched to a gene: 6. The CDR3 here is CASSTLAGGIDTQYF. The CDR3 DNA is TGTGCCAGCAGCACCCTAGCGGGAGGTATAGATACGCAGTATTTT.

Turning to this clone: At one end the junction does not follow the germline gene, possibly because of a read error. The J gene is TRBJ1-2, the V gene TRBV19; tentatively, D is TRBD1 (5 bases). Germline CDR1 reads LNHDA; CDR2 reads SQIVND (reference sequence). This CDR3 is 16 amino acids long. The CDR3 region has the DNA TGTGCCAGTAGTTTAGAGATGGGGCGCATGATCTATGGCTACACCTTC. This encodes CASSLEMGRMIYGYTF. The full variable domain, completed using reference TRBV19 and TRBJ1-2, is DGGITQSPKYLFRKEGQNVTLSCEQNLNHDAMYWYRQDPGQGLRLIYYSQIVNDFQKGDIAEGYSVSREKKESFPLTVTSAQKNPTAFYLCASSLEMGRMIYGYTFGSGTRLTVV.

The V call is TRBV28, the J call TRBJ1-2; 9 bases agree with TRBD1. This CDR3 is 15 amino acids long. V lost 8 bases and J lost 5; bases outside the gene matches: 12. Per germline, CDR1 MDHEN and CDR2 SYDVKM. The CDR3 loop reads CASGQRDRAYYGYTF. The CDR3 nucleotides are TGTGCCAGCGGACAACGGGACAGGGCATATTATGGCTACACCTTC.

This clone was counted only a few times. The chain is built from TRBV9 and TRBJ2-3, with D unclear. CDR1 SGDLS and CDR2 YYNGEE come from the germline V gene. The CDR3 consists of 14 residues. V lost 4 bases and J lost 2, with 11 bases in between. This CDR3 is CASSPHRYTDTQYF. DNA for the CDR3: TGTGCCAGCAGCCCCCACCGGTACACAGATACGCAGTATTTT. The variable domain in full, completed from reference TRBV9 and TRBJ2-3, reads DSGVTQTPKHLITATGQRVTLRCSPRSGDLSVYWYQQSLDQGLQFLIQYYNGEERAKGNILERFSAQQFPDLHSELNLSSLELGDSALYFCASSPHRYTDTQYFGPGTRLTVL.

The rearrangement uses TRBV28 and TRBJ2-7; D uncertain. In germline, CDR1 is MDHEN, CDR2 SYDVKM. The CDR3 extends over 13 amino acids. The germline V and J ends were trimmed by 8 bases and 3 bases, with 14 bases remaining between them. This CDR3 is CASGMEPLYEQYF. DNA of the CDR3: TGTGCCAGCGGAATGGAGCCACTCTACGAGCAGTACTTC.

This rearrangement joins TRBV7-9 to TRBJ1-2; D is perhaps TRBD1 (5 bases). CDR1 and CDR2 (germline): SEHNR, FQNEAQ (reference sequence). The length of the CDR3 is 14 residues. V lost 5 bases to trimming and J lost 6 bases, with 16 bases between them. The CDR3 here is CASSATRDLDGYTF. As DNA, the CDR3 is TGTGCCAGCAGCGCAACTAGGGACTTGGATGGCTACACCTTC.

The rearrangement links TRBV28 to TRBJ1-5; D may be TRBD1 (6 bases). The CDR3 is 15 residues long. From germline, CDR1 is MDHEN and CDR2 SYDVKM. V lost 3 bases, J lost 4 bases, and 13 bases lay in between. Written as DNA, the CDR3 is TGTGCCAGCAGTTTCCAGGGGACCTATAATCAGCCCCAGCATTTT. This translates into CASSFQGTYNQPQHF.

The CDR3 DNA is TGTGCCAGCAGCTTTGGGGGGGGGACTCTTTCCTCCTACGAGCAGTACTTC. This gives the protein CASSFGGGTLSSYEQYF. The rearrangement uses TRBV11-1 and TRBJ2-7; 7 bases fit TRBD2. J was trimmed by 0 bases and V by 3 bases; bases with no gene match: 11. This CDR3 spans 17 amino acids. CDR1 is SGHAT and CDR2 is FQDESV in the germline V gene (reference sequence).

The chain couples TRBV11-2 to TRBJ1-6; TRBD1 might be the D (5 bases). CDR3 length: 16 residues. Between the trimmed V and J ends, which lost 1 base and 2 bases, there was a span of 9 bases. The V gene's germline CDR1 is SGHAT and CDR2 FQNNGV. The CDR3 DNA sequence: TGTGCCAGCAGCTTAGTGCCAGGGACCTATAATTCACCCCTCCACTTT. Protein product: CASSLVPGTYNSPLHF.

This clone showed up just a few times. The rearrangement joins TRBV2 to TRBJ1-3; 7 positions agree with TRBD1. V trimming: 5 bases; J trimming: 4 bases; junction bases outside the gene matches: 8. The CDR3 contains 15 residues. Germline CDR1 is SNHLY and CDR2 is FYNNEI. The CDR3 DNA reads TGTGCCAGCAGTAACCGGGACAGAGGCGGAAACACCATATATTTT. It codes for CASSNRDRGGNTIYF. Full variable domain (outside the CDR3, taken from reference TRBV2 and TRBJ1-3): EPEVTQTPSHQVTQMGQEVILRCVPISNHLYFYWYRQILGQKVEFLVSFYNNEISEKSEIFDDQFSVERPDGSNFTLKIRSTKLEDSAMYFCASSNRDRGGNTIYFGEGSWLTVV.

The chain employs TRBV2 and TRBJ1-5; TRBD1 is a possible D gene (5 bases). CDR3 length: 14 amino acids. The V and J ends lost 6 bases and 3 bases respectively, with 12 bases between them. CDR1 is SNHLY, CDR2 FYNNEI, per germline. CDR3 nucleotide sequence: TGTGCCAGCAGAGACAGACAGCCCAATCAGCCCCAGCATTTT. This codes for CASRDRQPNQPQHF.

The CDR3 protein is CASSQREGLNEQFF. As DNA, the CDR3 is TGTGCCAGCAGCCAGCGGGAGGGCCTGAATGAGCAGTTCTTC. The chain employs TRBV5-4 and TRBJ2-1; 10 positions agree with TRBD2. Germline loops: CDR1 SGHNT, CDR2 YYREEE (reference sequence). After removal of 4 bases from V and 7 bases from J, the junction contained 5 bases not matched to a gene. The CDR3 is 14 amino acids.

The V call is TRBV13, the J call TRBJ2-7; the D gene is possibly TRBD1 (5 bases). Germline V lookup: CDR1 PRHDT, CDR2 FYEKMQ (reference sequence). This CDR3 region has 12 residues. Between the trimmed V and J ends, which lost 5 bases and 4 bases, there was a span of 9 bases. The CDR3 nucleotides are TGTGCCAGCAGCCCTGACAGATACGAGCAGTACTTC. Its translation is CASSPDRYEQYF. The full variable domain, in which reference TRBV13 and TRBJ2-7 provide the parts outside the CDR3, is AAGVIQSPRHLIKEKRETATLKCYPIPRHDTVYWYQQGPGQDPQFLISFYEKMQSDKGSIPDRFSAQQFSDYHSELNMSSLELGDSALYFCASSPDRYEQYFGPGTRLTVT.

This clone was observed a handful of times. V is TRBV6-1 and J is TRBJ1-2; TRBD1 aligns across 10 bases. This CDR3 contains 12 residues. Trimming at V came to 8 bases and at J to 6 bases, leaving 3 bases not matched to a gene. CDR1 MNHNS and CDR2 SASEGT come from the germline V gene. The chain's CDR3 is CASGDRGDGYTF. In DNA form, the CDR3 reads TGTGCCAGCGGGGACAGGGGTGATGGCTACACCTTC.

This chain connects TRBV27 to TRBJ2-3; D remains unclear. The length of the CDR3 is 12 residues. Germline-derived CDR1 and CDR2 are MNHEY and SMNVEV (reference sequence). The V end lost 4 bases, the J end lost 10 bases, and 12 bases lay between the germline ends. CDR3 residues: CASSSPRSPQYF. The CDR3 nucleotides read TGTGCCAGCAGTTCCCCCCGCAGTCCGCAGTATTTT.